This TCR beta chain is from a study of blood T cell repertoires in COVID-19. Turning to the study itself: Whether acute or convalescent, the COVID-19 samples came from the United States, Italy and Spain.

In this sample, this clone turned up a few times. Assay: immunoSEQ multiplex PCR; the TCRdb copy retains only in-frame clones and omits some. The top ten clones hold about 2% of a sample with 300,000 to 350,000 clones, around 87% of them seen once. Sequencing input: peripheral blood. The clonotype was recovered from a man aged 18 to 35 with active or convalescent COVID-19.

CDR3 loop: CASSRLAGVPGELFF. The CDR3 DNA reads as TGTGCCAGCAGTAGACTAGCGGGGGTTCCCGGGGAGCTGTTTTTT. The rearrangement joins TRBV2 to TRBJ2-2; 12 bases agree with TRBD2. The CDR3 covers 15 residues. Looked up from germline, CDR1 is SNHLY and CDR2 is FYNNEI. V lost 5 bases, J lost 6 bases, and 4 bases stayed unmatched.